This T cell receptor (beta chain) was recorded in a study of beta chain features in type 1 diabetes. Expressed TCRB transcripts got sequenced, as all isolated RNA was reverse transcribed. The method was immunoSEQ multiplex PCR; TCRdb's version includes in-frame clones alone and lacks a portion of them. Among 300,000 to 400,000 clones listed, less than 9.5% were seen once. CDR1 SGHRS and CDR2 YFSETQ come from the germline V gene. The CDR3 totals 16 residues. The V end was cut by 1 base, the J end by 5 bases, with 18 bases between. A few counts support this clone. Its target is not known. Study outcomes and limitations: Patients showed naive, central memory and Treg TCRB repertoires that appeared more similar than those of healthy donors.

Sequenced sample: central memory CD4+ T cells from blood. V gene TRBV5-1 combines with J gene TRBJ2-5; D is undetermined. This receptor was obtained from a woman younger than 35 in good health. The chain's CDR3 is CASSLLGRPLSETQYF. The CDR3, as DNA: TGCGCCAGCAGCTTGTTGGGCAGGCCGTTGTCGGAGACCCAGTACTTC. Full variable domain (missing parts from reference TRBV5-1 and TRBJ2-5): KAGVTQTPRYLIKTRGQQVTLSCSPISGHRSVSWYQQTPGQGLQFLFEYFSETQRNKGNFPGRFSGRQFSNSRSEMNVSTLELGDSALYLCASSLLGRPLSETQYFGPGTRLLVL.